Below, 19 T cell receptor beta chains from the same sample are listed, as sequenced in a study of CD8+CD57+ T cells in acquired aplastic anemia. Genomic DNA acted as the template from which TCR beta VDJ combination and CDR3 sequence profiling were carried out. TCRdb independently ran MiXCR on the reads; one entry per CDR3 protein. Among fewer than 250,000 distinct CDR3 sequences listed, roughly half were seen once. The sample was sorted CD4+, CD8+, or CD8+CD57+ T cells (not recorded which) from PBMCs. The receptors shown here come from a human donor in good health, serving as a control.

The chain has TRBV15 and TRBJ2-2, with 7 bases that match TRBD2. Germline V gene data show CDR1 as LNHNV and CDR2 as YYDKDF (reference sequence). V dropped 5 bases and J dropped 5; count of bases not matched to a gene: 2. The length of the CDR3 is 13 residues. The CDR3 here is CATSGGGTGELFF. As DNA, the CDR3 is TGTGCCACCAGCGGGGGGGGTACCGGGGAGCTGTTTTTT.

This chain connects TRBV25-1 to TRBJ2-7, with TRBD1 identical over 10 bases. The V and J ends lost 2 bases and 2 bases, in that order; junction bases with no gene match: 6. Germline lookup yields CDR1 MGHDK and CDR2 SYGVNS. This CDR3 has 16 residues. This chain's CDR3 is CASSETGGTGAYEQYF. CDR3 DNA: TGTGCCAGCAGTGAAACCGGTGGGACAGGGGCCTACGAGCAGTACTTC.

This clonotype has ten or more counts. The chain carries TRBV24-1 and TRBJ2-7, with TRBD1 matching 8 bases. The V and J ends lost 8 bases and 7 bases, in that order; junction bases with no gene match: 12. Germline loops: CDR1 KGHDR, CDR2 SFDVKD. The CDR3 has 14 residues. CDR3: CATKGTGSRWEQYF. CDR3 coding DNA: TGTGCCACCAAAGGGACAGGATCCCGTTGGGAGCAGTACTTC.

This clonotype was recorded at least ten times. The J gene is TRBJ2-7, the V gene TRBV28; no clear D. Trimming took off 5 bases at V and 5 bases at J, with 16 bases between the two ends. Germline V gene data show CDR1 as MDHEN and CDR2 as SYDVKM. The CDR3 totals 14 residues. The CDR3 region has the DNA TGTGCCAGCAGTCAATCATTCCGGAGCCACGAGCAGTACTTC. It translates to CASSQSFRSHEQYF.

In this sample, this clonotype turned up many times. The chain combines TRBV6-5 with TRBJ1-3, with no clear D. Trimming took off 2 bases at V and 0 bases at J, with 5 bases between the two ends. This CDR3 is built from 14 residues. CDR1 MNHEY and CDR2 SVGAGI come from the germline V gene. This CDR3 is CASSYKDSGNTIYF. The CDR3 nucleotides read TGTGCCAGCAGTTACAAGGACTCTGGAAACACCATATATTTT.

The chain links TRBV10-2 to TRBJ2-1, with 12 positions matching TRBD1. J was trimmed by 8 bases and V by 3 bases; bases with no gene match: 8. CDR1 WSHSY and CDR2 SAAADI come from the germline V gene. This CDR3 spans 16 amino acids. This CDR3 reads CASSEWGQGAIYEQFF. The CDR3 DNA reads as TGCGCCAGCAGTGAATGGGGACAGGGGGCGATTTATGAGCAGTTCTTC.

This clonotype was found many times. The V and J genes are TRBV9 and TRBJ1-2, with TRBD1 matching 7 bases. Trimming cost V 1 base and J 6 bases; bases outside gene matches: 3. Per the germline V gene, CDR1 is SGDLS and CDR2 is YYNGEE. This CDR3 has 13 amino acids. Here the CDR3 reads CASSVRQGHGYTF. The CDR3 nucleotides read TGTGCCAGCAGCGTAAGACAGGGCCATGGCTACACCTTC.

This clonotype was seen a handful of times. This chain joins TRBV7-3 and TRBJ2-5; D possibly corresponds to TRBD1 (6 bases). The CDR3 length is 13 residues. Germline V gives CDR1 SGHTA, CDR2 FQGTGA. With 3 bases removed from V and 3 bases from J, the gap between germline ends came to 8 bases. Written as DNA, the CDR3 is TGTGCCAGCAGCTTTACAGGGAAAGAGACCCAGTACTTC. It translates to CASSFTGKETQYF.

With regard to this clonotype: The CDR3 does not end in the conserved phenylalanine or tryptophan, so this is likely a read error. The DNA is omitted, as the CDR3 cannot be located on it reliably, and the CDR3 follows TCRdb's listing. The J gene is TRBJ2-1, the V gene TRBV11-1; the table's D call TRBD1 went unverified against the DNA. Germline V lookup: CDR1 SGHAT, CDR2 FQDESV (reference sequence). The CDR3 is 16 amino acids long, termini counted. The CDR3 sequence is CASSLDPGSSYNEQLL.

This chain's CDR3 is CSARDTTGDEKLFF. CDR3 sequence (DNA): TGCAGTGCTAGAGATACTACAGGGGATGAAAAACTGTTTTTT. This chain connects TRBV20-1 to TRBJ1-4, with TRBD1 matching over 7 bases. V lost 0 bases and J lost 6; bases outside the gene matches: 4. The CDR3 consists of 14 residues. CDR1 is DFQATT, CDR2 SNEGSKA, per germline (reference sequence).

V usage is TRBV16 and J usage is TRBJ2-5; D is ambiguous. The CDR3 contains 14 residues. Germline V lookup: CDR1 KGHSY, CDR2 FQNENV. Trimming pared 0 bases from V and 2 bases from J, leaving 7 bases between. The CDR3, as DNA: TGTGCCAGCAGCCAATCGACGGAGCAAGAGACCCAGTACTTC. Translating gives CASSQSTEQETQYF.

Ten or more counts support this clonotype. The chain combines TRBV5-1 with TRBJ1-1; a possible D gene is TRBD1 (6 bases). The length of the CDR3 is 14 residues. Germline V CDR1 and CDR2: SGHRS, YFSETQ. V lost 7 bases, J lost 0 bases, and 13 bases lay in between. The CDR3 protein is CASGSTGMNTEAFF. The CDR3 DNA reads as TGCGCCAGCGGCTCTACAGGGATGAACACTGAAGCTTTCTTT. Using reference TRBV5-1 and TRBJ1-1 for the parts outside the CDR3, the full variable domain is KAGVTQTPRYLIKTRGQQVTLSCSPISGHRSVSWYQQTPGQGLQFLFEYFSETQRNKGNFPGRFSGRQFSNSRSEMNVSTLELGDSALYLCASGSTGMNTEAFFGQGTRLTVV.

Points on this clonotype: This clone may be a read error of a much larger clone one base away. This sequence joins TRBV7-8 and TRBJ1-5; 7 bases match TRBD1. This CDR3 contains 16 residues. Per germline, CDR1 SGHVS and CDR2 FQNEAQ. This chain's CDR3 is CASGLKWGQTNQPQHF. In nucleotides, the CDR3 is TGTGCCAGCGGCTTAAAATGGGGACAGACAAATCAGCCCCAGCATTTT. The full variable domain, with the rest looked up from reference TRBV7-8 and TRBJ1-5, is GAGVSQSPRYKVAKRGQDVALRCDPISGHVSLFWYQQALGQGPEFLTYFQNEAQLDKSGLPSDRFFAERPEGSVSTLKIQRTQQEDSAVYLCASGLKWGQTNQPQHFGDGTRLSIL.

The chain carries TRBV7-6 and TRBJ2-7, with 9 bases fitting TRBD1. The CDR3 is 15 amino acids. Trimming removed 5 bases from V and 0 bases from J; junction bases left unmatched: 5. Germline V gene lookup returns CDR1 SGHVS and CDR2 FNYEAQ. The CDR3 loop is CASSLGDRASYEQYF. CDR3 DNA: TGTGCCAGCAGCCTGGGGGACAGGGCCTCCTACGAGCAGTACTTC. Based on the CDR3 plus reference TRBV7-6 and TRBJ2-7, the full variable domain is GAGVSQSPRYKVTKRGQDVALRCDPISGHVSLYWYRQALGQGPEFLTYFNYEAQQDKSGLPNDRFSAERPEGSISTLTIQRTEQRDSAMYRCASSLGDRASYEQYFGPGTRLTVT.

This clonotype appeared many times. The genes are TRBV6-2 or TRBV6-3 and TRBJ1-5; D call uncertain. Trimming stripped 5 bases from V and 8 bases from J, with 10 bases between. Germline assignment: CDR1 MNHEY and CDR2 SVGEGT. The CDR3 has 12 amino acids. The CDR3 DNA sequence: TGTGCCAGCAGTCAAGGTCGGGAGCCCCAGCATTTT. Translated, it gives CASSQGREPQHF.

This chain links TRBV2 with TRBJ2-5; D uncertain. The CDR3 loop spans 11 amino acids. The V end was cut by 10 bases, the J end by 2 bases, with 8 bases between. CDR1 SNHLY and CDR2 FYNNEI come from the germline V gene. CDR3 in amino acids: CANRRQETQYF. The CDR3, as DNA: TGTGCCAACCGGAGACAAGAGACCCAGTACTTC.

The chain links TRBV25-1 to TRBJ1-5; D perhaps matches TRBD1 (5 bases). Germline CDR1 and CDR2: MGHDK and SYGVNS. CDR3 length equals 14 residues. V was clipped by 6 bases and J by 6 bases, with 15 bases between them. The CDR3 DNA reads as TGTGCCAGCAGCTTCCGCGGCGGGGGTCAGCCCCAGCATTTT. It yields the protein CASSFRGGGQPQHF.

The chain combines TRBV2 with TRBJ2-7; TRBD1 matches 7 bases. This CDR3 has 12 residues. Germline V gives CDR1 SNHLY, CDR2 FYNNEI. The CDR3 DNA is TGTGCTAGCAGTGACAGGGTCTACGAGCAGTACGTC. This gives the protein CASSDRVYEQYV.

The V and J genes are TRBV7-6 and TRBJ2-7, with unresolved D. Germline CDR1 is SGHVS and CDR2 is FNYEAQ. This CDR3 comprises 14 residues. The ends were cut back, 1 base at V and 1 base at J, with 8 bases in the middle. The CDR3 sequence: CASSLGALSYEQYF. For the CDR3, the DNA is TGTGCCAGCAGCTTAGGGGCGTTGTCCTACGAGCAGTACTTC.